Each of the 21 T cell receptor beta chains below was sequenced from the same sample in a study of blood T cell repertoires in COVID-19. TCRdb keeps only in-frame clones here, not all; method: immunoSEQ multiplex PCR. The table records about 46,000 clones, approximately 88% of them present only once. The sequenced material came from peripheral blood. These receptors all come from a human donor with active COVID-19. The donor label of this sample is uncertain.

The rearrangement uses TRBV29-1 and TRBJ1-1; a possible D gene is TRBD1 (6 bases). The CDR3 extends over 13 amino acids. V lost 7 bases, J lost 10 bases, and 22 bases lay in between. Germline V CDR1 and CDR2: SQVTM, ANQGSEA. CDR3 in DNA: TGCAGCGGTGTACGTCGGGGGGCTGCTGGAGCTTTCTTT. Translating it yields CSGVRRGAAGAFF.

J is TRBJ1-4 and V is TRBV6-2 or TRBV6-3; no clear D. The CDR3 runs to 14 residues. V lost 2 bases and J 8 bases, leaving 12 bases between the germline ends. The germline V gene encodes CDR1 MNHEY and CDR2 SVGEGT. This chain's CDR3 is CASSYAAAQEKLFF. CDR3 coding DNA: TGTGCCAGCAGTTACGCGGCAGCCCAAGAAAAACTGTTTTTT.

The chain employs TRBV14 and TRBJ1-3; 7 bases line up with TRBD1. Trimming removed 4 bases from V and 2 bases from J; junction bases left unmatched: 5. The CDR3 covers 15 residues. Germline V lookup: CDR1 SGHDN, CDR2 FVKESK. The chain's CDR3 is CASSPQGTPGNTIYF. The CDR3 DNA follows: TGTGCCAGCAGCCCACAGGGGACCCCTGGAAACACCATATATTTT.

V usage is TRBV3-1 (or the pseudogene TRBV3-2) and J usage is TRBJ1-6; D unclear. The ends were cut back, 0 bases at V and 8 bases at J, with 5 bases in the middle. The CDR3 extends over 13 amino acids. CDR1 and CDR2 (germline): LGHDT, YNNKEL (reference sequence). Here the CDR3 reads CASSQDSHSPLHF. In nucleotides, the CDR3 is TGTGCCAGCAGCCAAGATAGCCATTCACCCCTCCACTTT.

The CDR3 DNA reads TGTGCCAGCAAAACGGCGGGGGGACCGTACAATGAGCAGTTCTTC. Translation gives CASKTAGGPYNEQFF. This chain joins TRBV6-5 and TRBJ2-1; TRBD2 agrees at 8 bases. J lost 4 bases, V lost 7 bases, and 9 bases had no gene match. The CDR3 has 15 residues. CDR1 and CDR2 (germline): MNHEY, SVGAGI.

This rearrangement joins TRBV20-1 to TRBJ2-5, with D maybe TRBD2 (6 bases). This CDR3 is 13 amino acids long. V was shortened by 3 bases and J by 5 bases, with 13 bases between the two germline ends. Germline V gives CDR1 DFQATT, CDR2 SNEGSKA (reference sequence). Here the CDR3 reads CSASSRGWETQYF. DNA of the CDR3: TGCAGTGCTAGTTCTCGGGGGTGGGAGACCCAGTACTTC.

CDR3 amino acids: CSGIRGSPYEQYF. The CDR3 DNA follows: TGCAGCGGGATAAGAGGGTCGCCCTACGAGCAGTACTTC. V gene TRBV29-1 combines with J gene TRBJ2-7; D may be TRBD2 (5 bases). Per the germline V gene, CDR1 is SQVTM and CDR2 is ANQGSEA. Trimming removed 7 bases at V and 2 bases at J, with 15 bases between. The CDR3 sequence is 13 residues long.

The chain has TRBV6-5 and TRBJ2-4; a possible D gene is TRBD2 (5 bases). The CDR3 is made up of 16 amino acids. Germline V lookup: CDR1 MNHEY, CDR2 SVGAGI. The germline V and J ends were trimmed by 0 bases and 0 bases, with 9 bases remaining between them. CDR3 in DNA: TGTGCCAGCAGTTACTCGGGGAGCCTAGCCAAAAACATTCAGTACTTC. Protein sequence: CASSYSGSLAKNIQYF.

This chain connects TRBV19 to TRBJ1-6, with D uncertain. This CDR3 region has 15 residues. The germline V gene has CDR1 LNHDA and CDR2 SQIVND (reference sequence). Trimming took off 5 bases at V and 0 bases at J, with 8 bases between the two ends. The CDR3: CASSPGNSYNSPLHF. In DNA, the CDR3 is TGTGCCAGTAGTCCGGGAAACTCCTATAATTCACCCCTCCACTTT.

The chain employs TRBV24-1 and TRBJ1-4, with D possibly being TRBD1 (5 bases). This CDR3 region has 13 residues. Trimming shortened V by 7 bases and J by 7 bases, and 12 bases separated the two germline ends. CDR1 and CDR2 (germline): KGHDR, SFDVKD. As DNA, the CDR3 is TGTGCCACCAGGAGGCAGGGCAGTGAAAAACTGTTTTTT. This codes for CATRRQGSEKLFF.

The CDR3 loop is CASSPTAGNTEAFF. The CDR3 DNA reads TGTGCCAGCTCACCTACGGCGGGGAACACTGAAGCTTTCTTT. The genes are TRBV18 and TRBJ1-1; unclear D gene. Germline V gives CDR1 KGHSH, CDR2 LQKENI. Trimming took off 3 bases at V and 1 base at J, with 9 bases between the two ends. The CDR3 spans 14 residues.

The V and J genes are TRBV29-1 and TRBJ1-2; TRBD1 might be the D (5 bases). The CDR3 is 13 amino acids. Germline V CDR1 and CDR2: SQVTM, ANQGSEA. The germline V and J ends were trimmed by 6 bases and 4 bases, with 15 bases remaining between them. This CDR3 is CSVLTAKGYGYTF. The CDR3 DNA reads as TGCAGCGTATTGACAGCCAAGGGCTATGGCTACACCTTC.

This chain uses TRBV11-2 with TRBJ1-1, with D unresolved. V was cut by 5 bases and J by 1 base, with 8 bases left in between. This CDR3 has 13 residues. Germline loops: CDR1 SGHAT, CDR2 FQNNGV. Here the CDR3 reads CASSGQENTEAFF. The CDR3 region has the DNA TGTGCCAGCAGCGGGCAGGAGAACACTGAAGCTTTCTTT.

The chain is built from TRBV4-1 and TRBJ2-1, with 9 bases aligning to TRBD1. The length of the CDR3 is 18 residues. Trimming took 4 bases from V and 5 from J; bases not matched to a gene: 15. In germline, CDR1 is MGHRA, CDR2 YSYEKL. CDR3 in amino acids: CASSLFPWGDRADNEQFF. The CDR3, as DNA: TGCGCCAGCAGCCTCTTTCCTTGGGGGGACAGGGCTGACAATGAGCAGTTCTTC.

The chain couples TRBV2 to TRBJ2-7; D possibly corresponds to TRBD2 (6 bases). Looked up from germline, CDR1 is SNHLY and CDR2 is FYNNEI. The CDR3 loop spans 15 amino acids. The ends were cut back, 5 bases at V and 2 bases at J, with 16 bases in the middle. The CDR3 sequence: CASSSERAGPYEQYF. The CDR3 region has the DNA TGTGCCAGCAGTTCCGAACGGGCGGGGCCCTACGAGCAGTACTTC.

The chain couples TRBV5-4 to TRBJ1-2; TRBD1 is a possible D gene (6 bases). Per the germline V gene, CDR1 is SGHNT and CDR2 is YYREEE (reference sequence). Trimming left V 0 bases short and J 2 bases short, with 20 bases between. The CDR3 consists of 18 residues. The CDR3, as DNA: TGTGCCAGCAGCTTGGATTTAGGTCAGGGGACGACAAACTATGGCTACACCTTC. Protein sequence: CASSLDLGQGTTNYGYTF.

The rearrangement joins TRBV4-2 to TRBJ2-1; TRBD2 is a possible D gene (7 bases). Looked up from germline, CDR1 is LGHNA and CDR2 is YNFKEQ. The CDR3 is 15 residues long. The V end was cut by 6 bases, the J end by 8 bases, with 20 bases between. CDR3 loop: CASSKGEGVLDEQFF. In DNA form, the CDR3 reads TGTGCCAGCAGTAAGGGGGAGGGTGTTTTGGATGAGCAGTTCTTC.

V usage is TRBV9 and J usage is TRBJ1-1; D is perhaps TRBD1 (6 bases). The CDR3 runs to 15 residues. The germline CDR1 and CDR2 sequences are SGDLS and YYNGEE. Trimming shortened V by 7 bases and J by 2 bases, and 18 bases separated the two germline ends. The CDR3 spells CASDELTGLNTEAFF. CDR3 nucleotides: TGTGCCAGCGACGAATTGACAGGACTTAACACTGAAGCTTTCTTT.

The V call is TRBV5-1, the J call TRBJ1-1, with D possibly matching TRBD1 (6 bases). This CDR3 has 13 amino acids. The germline gives CDR1 SGHRS, CDR2 YFSETQ. V lost 3 bases, J lost 4 bases, and 10 bases lay in between. The DNA for the CDR3 is TGCGCCAGCAGCTCTCAGGGGAGCACTGAAGCTTTCTTT. Translated, it gives CASSSQGSTEAFF. The variable domain in full, with the rest retrieved from reference TRBV5-1 and TRBJ1-1, is KAGVTQTPRYLIKTRGQQVTLSCSPISGHRSVSWYQQTPGQGLQFLFEYFSETQRNKGNFPGRFSGRQFSNSRSEMNVSTLELGDSALYLCASSSQGSTEAFFGQGTRLTVV.

The rearrangement links TRBV4-1 to TRBJ1-2; TRBD1 might be the D (5 bases). This CDR3 is built from 15 residues. Trimming stripped 2 bases from V and 4 bases from J, with 14 bases between. Germline CDR1 MGHRA, CDR2 YSYEKL. The CDR3 reads CASSQIGGNFYGYTF. The DNA of the CDR3 is TGCGCCAGCAGCCAAATCGGGGGGAATTTCTATGGCTACACCTTC.

Comments on this clone: The same CDR3 also results from other DNA sequences found in this sample. This chain connects TRBV25-1 to TRBJ2-7; D perhaps matches TRBD2 (7 bases). The CDR3 is 14 residues long. Germline V gene data show CDR1 as MGHDK and CDR2 as SYGVNS. The V end was cut by 8 bases, the J end by 6 bases, with 20 bases between. The CDR3 sequence: CASGLGGAGTEQYF. CDR3 bases: TGTGCCAGCGGTCTAGGGGGGGCGGGTACCGAGCAGTACTTC.